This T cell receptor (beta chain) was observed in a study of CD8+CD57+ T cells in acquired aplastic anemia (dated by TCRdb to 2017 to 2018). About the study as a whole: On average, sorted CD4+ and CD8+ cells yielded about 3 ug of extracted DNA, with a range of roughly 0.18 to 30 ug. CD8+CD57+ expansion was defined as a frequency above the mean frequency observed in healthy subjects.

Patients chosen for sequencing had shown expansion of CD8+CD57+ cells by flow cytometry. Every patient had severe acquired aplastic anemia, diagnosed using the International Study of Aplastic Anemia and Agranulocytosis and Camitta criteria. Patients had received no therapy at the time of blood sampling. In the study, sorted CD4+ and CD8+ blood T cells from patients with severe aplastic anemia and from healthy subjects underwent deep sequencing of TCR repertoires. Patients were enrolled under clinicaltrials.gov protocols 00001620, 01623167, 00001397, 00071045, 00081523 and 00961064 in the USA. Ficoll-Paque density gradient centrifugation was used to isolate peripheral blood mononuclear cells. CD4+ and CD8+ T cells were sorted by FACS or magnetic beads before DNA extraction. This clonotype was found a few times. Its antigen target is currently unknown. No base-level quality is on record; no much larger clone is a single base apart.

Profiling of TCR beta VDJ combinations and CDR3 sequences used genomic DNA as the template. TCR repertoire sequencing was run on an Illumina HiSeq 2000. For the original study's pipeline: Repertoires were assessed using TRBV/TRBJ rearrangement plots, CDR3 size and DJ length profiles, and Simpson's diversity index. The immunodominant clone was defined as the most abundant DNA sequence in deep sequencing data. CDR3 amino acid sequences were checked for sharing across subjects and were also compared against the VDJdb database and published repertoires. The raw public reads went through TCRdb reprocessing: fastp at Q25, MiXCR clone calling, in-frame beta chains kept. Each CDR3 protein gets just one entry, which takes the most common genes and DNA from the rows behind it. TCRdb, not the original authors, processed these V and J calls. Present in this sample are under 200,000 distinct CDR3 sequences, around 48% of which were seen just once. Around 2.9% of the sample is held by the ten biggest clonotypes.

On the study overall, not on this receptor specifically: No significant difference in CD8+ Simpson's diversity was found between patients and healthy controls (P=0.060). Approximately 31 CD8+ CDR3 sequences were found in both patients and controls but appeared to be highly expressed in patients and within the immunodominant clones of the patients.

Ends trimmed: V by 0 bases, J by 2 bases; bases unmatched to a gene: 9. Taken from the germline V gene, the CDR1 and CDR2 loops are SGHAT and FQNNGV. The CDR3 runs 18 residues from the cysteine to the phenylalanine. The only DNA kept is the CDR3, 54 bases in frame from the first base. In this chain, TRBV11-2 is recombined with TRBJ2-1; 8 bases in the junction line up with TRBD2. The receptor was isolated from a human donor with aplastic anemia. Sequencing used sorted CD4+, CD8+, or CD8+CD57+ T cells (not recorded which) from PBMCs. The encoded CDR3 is CASSLDGGLVGPYNEQFF. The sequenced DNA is TGTGCCAGCAGCTTAGATGGGGGACTAGTAGGACCCTACAATGAGCAGTTCTTC.